This T cell receptor (beta chain) was sequenced for a study of CD39 and CD103 CD8 tumor-infiltrating T cells. CCR7 was ignored; memory CD8 cells were sorted as CD8+CD4-CD45RA-. Assay: immunoSEQ multiplex PCR; the TCRdb copy retains only in-frame clones and omits some. The top ten hold 12% of the sample, which has roughly 4,600 clones, about 66% seen once. This CDR3 spans 15 amino acids. This TCR was recovered from a human donor with head and neck squamous cell carcinoma. The sample taken for sequencing was CD8+ T cells sorted from blood. Subset given: total memory CD8 T cells (CD45RA-CCR7+/-) from blood or uninvolved lymph node. This chain links TRBV12-1 with TRBJ1-4; TRBD1, the table's D call, was not compared with the DNA. TRBV12-1 is deemed a pseudogene. The CDR3 nucleotides read TGTGCCAGCAGCTTAGTCAGGGAAAAGAGGGAAAAACTGTTTTTT. Its translation: CASSLVREKREKLFF.